Shown below are 24 T cell receptor beta chains from a single sample sequenced in a study of human T cells and chemical hapten exposure. TCRdb processed the 5' RACE reads anew with MiXCR; each CDR3 protein has one entry. The sample holds under 150,000 distinct CDR3 sequences; approximately 20% are singletons and the top ten take 2.5% to 3%. Before extraction, the whole blood was not fractionated, and total RNA was taken from it. The receptor source for this set is a human donor in good health.

This clonotype was seen repeatedly, ten times or more. The chain has TRBV18 and TRBJ1-1; tentative D call: TRBD1 (5 bases). The CDR3 is 14 residues long. The germline CDR1 and CDR2 sequences are KGHSH and LQKENI. Trimming pared 3 bases from V and 5 bases from J, leaving 13 bases between. The CDR3 is CASSPGAEGTEAFF. The CDR3 DNA follows: TGTGCCAGCTCACCGGGTGCTGAGGGGACTGAAGCTTTCTTT.

The V gene is TRBV5-5, the J gene TRBJ2-1; 11 bases fit TRBD2. Losses at the gene ends were 4 bases for V and 8 bases for J; bases not matched to a gene: 11. This CDR3 has 16 amino acids. Per germline, CDR1 SGHKS and CDR2 YYEKEE (reference sequence). The CDR3 loop is CASSPLAGGRRDEQFF. The CDR3 nucleotides are TGTGCCAGCAGCCCATTAGCGGGAGGGAGGCGGGATGAGCAGTTCTTC.

The DNA of the CDR3 is TGTGCCAGCAGCTACGGCCGGGGGGCCCGGGACGAGCAGTACTTC. It specifies CASSYGRGARDEQYF. The gene calls are TRBV7-9 and TRBJ2-7, with a possible D match to TRBD2 (7 bases). The germline V gene encodes CDR1 SEHNR and CDR2 FQNEAQ (reference sequence). The V and J ends lost 4 bases and 5 bases respectively, with 18 bases between them. CDR3 length: 15 residues.

This clonotype was seen at least ten times. The J gene is TRBJ2-2, the V gene TRBV28; possible D gene TRBD1, 6 bases. Trimming took off 3 bases at V and 8 bases at J, with 19 bases between the two ends. The V gene's germline CDR1 is MDHEN and CDR2 SYDVKM. The CDR3 runs 16 residues. CDR3 in DNA: TGTGCCAGCAGTTTTGCCGGGACACTAGAGGCGGGGGAGCTGTTTTTT. Its protein is CASSFAGTLEAGELFF.

The chain joins TRBV7-9 to TRBJ2-3; D may match TRBD1 or TRBD2 (5 bases each). The CDR3 sequence is 15 residues long. Germline V gene sequence: CDR1 SEHNR, CDR2 FQNEAQ (reference sequence). The V end lost 1 base, the J end lost 6 bases, and 14 bases lay between the germline ends. The CDR3 protein is CASSLGDPNLDTQYF. The CDR3 DNA is TGTGCCAGCAGCTTAGGGGACCCCAACCTCGATACGCAGTATTTT.

V usage is TRBV6-5 and J usage is TRBJ2-3; D may be TRBD2 (5 bases). This CDR3 has 16 residues. The germline V gene has CDR1 MNHEY and CDR2 SVGAGI. Trimming took off 2 bases at V and 0 bases at J, with 12 bases between the two ends. For the CDR3, the DNA is TGTGCCAGCAGTTACGCCCGGGGAACTAGCACAGATACGCAGTATTTT. This translates into CASSYARGTSTDTQYF.

The sample holds a few counts of this clonotype. The chain recombines TRBV15 with TRBJ2-1; 9 bases line up with TRBD2. Germline CDR1 and CDR2: LNHNV and YYDKDF (reference sequence). This CDR3 has 21 amino acids. With 2 bases clipped from V and 0 bases from J, the junction kept 17 bases outside the gene matches. The CDR3 region is CATSRFGASGKVSVSYNEQFF. The CDR3 region has the DNA TGTGCCACCAGCAGATTTGGGGCTAGCGGGAAAGTATCGGTCTCCTACAATGAGCAGTTCTTC.

In this sample, this clonotype turned up a few times. The CDR3 protein is CASSFQGGPGYEQYF. CDR3 sequence (DNA): TGTGCCAGCAGCTTTCAGGGGGGCCCTGGCTACGAGCAGTACTTC. The V gene is TRBV7-9, the J gene TRBJ2-7, with D perhaps TRBD1 (7 bases). The CDR3 runs 15 residues. V shed 3 bases and J shed 3 bases, with 15 bases lying between them. Germline lookup yields CDR1 SEHNR and CDR2 FQNEAQ (reference sequence).

A word on this clonotype: This sequence may be a read error, since a much larger clone differs from it by one base. This chain connects TRBV20-1 to TRBJ1-1; weak D call: TRBD1 (6 bases). The CDR3 is made up of 15 amino acids. CDR1 DFQATT and CDR2 SNEGSKA come from the germline V gene (reference sequence). Trimming shortened V by 0 bases and J by 7 bases, and 18 bases separated the two germline ends. CDR3 region: CSARDWGGSFNEAFF. The CDR3 nucleotides read TGCAGTGCTAGAGATTGGGGGGGCTCCTTCAATGAAGCTTTCTTT.

This clonotype has more than one count but fewer than ten. V is TRBV29-1 and J is TRBJ2-1; D gene uncertain. Germline V gene sequence: CDR1 SQVTM, CDR2 ANQGSEA. The CDR3 consists of 13 residues. Trimming took 2 bases from V and 0 from J, leaving 5 bases between them. The CDR3 here is CSVESRSYNEQFF. The CDR3 DNA reads TGCAGCGTTGAAAGTCGCTCCTACAATGAGCAGTTCTTC.

The table lists this clonotype with a few counts. The V call is TRBV7-9, the J call TRBJ2-1; the D gene is possibly TRBD1 (6 bases). The germline V and J ends were trimmed by 0 bases and 4 bases, with 10 bases remaining between them. CDR3 length equals 15 residues. Germline loops: CDR1 SEHNR, CDR2 FQNEAQ (reference sequence). CDR3 nucleotide sequence: TGTGCCAGCAGCTTAGCGGGGACACCGTACAATGAGCAGTTCTTC. Translating gives CASSLAGTPYNEQFF.

The rearrangement uses TRBV7-8 and TRBJ2-3; 10 bases align to TRBD2. The germline gives CDR1 SGHVS, CDR2 FQNEAQ. V shed 4 bases and J 2 bases; nucleotides not matched to a gene: 6. This CDR3 comprises 16 residues. CDR3 sequence reads: CASSYRLAGITDTQYF. The CDR3 coding sequence is TGTGCCAGCAGCTACCGACTAGCGGGTATCACAGATACGCAGTATTTT.

The chain employs TRBV2 and TRBJ2-2, with 9 bases aligning to TRBD2. CDR1 and CDR2 (germline): SNHLY, FYNNEI. The CDR3 has 15 amino acids. V was pared by 7 bases and J by 4 bases, with 7 bases of the junction left unmatched. The DNA for the CDR3 is TGTGCCAGCAAGAGTAGCGGGAGTCCCACCGGGGAGCTGTTTTTT. Translated, it gives CASKSSGSPTGELFF.

The chain carries TRBV15 and TRBJ2-7; 11 bases align to TRBD1. V was clipped by 3 bases and J by 5 bases; unmatched bases: 6. The CDR3 is 15 amino acids. CDR1 is LNHNV and CDR2 is YYDKDF in the germline V gene (reference sequence). CDR3 DNA sequence: TGTGCCACCAGCAGGGGACAGGGGGAAAGGCACGAGCAGTACTTC. Translated: CATSRGQGERHEQYF.

This clonotype was seen only a few times. The V call is TRBV6-6, the J call TRBJ2-6; 11 bases agree with TRBD1. Germline V gene lookup returns CDR1 MNHNY and CDR2 SVGAGI (reference sequence). This CDR3 is 16 amino acids long. The V segment lost 6 bases and the J segment 7 bases; nucleotides outside the gene matches: 8. The CDR3 here is CASRGDRGSGANVLTF. CDR3 nucleotide sequence: TGTGCCAGCAGGGGGGACAGGGGGAGTGGAGCCAACGTCCTGACTTTC.

This clonotype showed up just a few times. This chain joins TRBV29-1 and TRBJ2-7, with 11 bases lining up with TRBD2. Germline loops: CDR1 SQVTM, CDR2 ANQGSEA. This CDR3 spans 14 amino acids. V trimming: 6 bases; J trimming: 4 bases; junction bases outside the gene matches: 8. CDR3 sequence reads: CSVGTTSGVYEQYF. As DNA, the CDR3 is TGCAGCGTGGGGACGACTAGCGGGGTATACGAGCAGTACTTC.

The chain carries TRBV20-1 and TRBJ2-3; TRBD2 matches 7 bases. V was clipped by 6 bases and J by 2 bases; unmatched bases: 8. CDR3 length: 14 residues. CDR1 is DFQATT, CDR2 SNEGSKA, per germline (reference sequence). This CDR3 is CSAGGTRDTDTQYF. CDR3 DNA: TGCAGTGCCGGGGGGACTCGGGACACAGATACGCAGTATTTT.

The chain combines TRBV20-1 with TRBJ2-1, with TRBD2 matching over 10 bases. J gave up 9 bases and V 3 bases, and 8 bases lay outside the gene matches. The CDR3 runs 14 residues. Germline V gene sequence: CDR1 DFQATT, CDR2 SNEGSKA (reference sequence). The CDR3, as DNA: TGCAGTGCTAGTGGGCTAGCGGGAGTCGGTGAGCAGTTCTTC. This gives the protein CSASGLAGVGEQFF.

This clonotype was seen more than once but under ten times. J is TRBJ2-7 and V is TRBV28; 7 nucleotides line up with TRBD2. Looked up from germline, CDR1 is MDHEN and CDR2 is SYDVKM. The CDR3 consists of 15 residues. J lost 2 bases, V lost 9 bases, and 13 bases had no gene match. In DNA, the CDR3 is TGTGCCAGTAGCGTCGGCGGGAGTGTAACCTACGAGCAGTACTTC. Amino acid sequence: CASSVGGSVTYEQYF.

This clonotype was seen a few times. V gene TRBV11-2 combines with J gene TRBJ2-2; 14 nucleotides line up with TRBD2. The germline V gene has CDR1 SGHAT and CDR2 FQNNGV. Trimming took 5 bases from V and 4 from J; bases not matched to a gene: 6. The CDR3 is 17 amino acids. In nucleotides, the CDR3 is TGTGCCAGCAGCCGGACTAGCGGGAGGAGGGGCACCGGGGAGCTGTTTTTT. This sequence encodes CASSRTSGRRGTGELFF.

In its sample, this clonotype was seen a few times. This sequence joins TRBV12-3 or TRBV12-4 and TRBJ2-7; D assignment may be TRBD1 or TRBD2 (6 bases each). Trimming left V 3 bases short and J 2 bases short, with 14 bases between. The length of the CDR3 is 15 residues. The CDR3 region is CASSLVRGLTYEQYF. Here the CDR3 DNA reads TGTGCCAGCAGTTTGGTACGGGGGCTAACCTACGAGCAGTACTTC.

This chain uses TRBV6-5 with TRBJ2-5; D remains unclear. Germline assignment: CDR1 MNHEY and CDR2 SVGAGI. Trimming removed 4 bases at V and 3 bases at J, with 9 bases between. The CDR3 consists of 13 residues. The CDR3 region is CASSSYMEETQYF. The CDR3 DNA reads as TGTGCCAGCAGTTCCTACATGGAAGAGACCCAGTACTTC.

The sample holds many counts of this clonotype. V usage is TRBV7-3 and J usage is TRBJ1-1; tentative D call: TRBD1 (6 bases). There are 13 residues in the CDR3. V lost 5 bases and J 1 base, leaving 8 bases between the germline ends. The germline gives CDR1 SGHTA, CDR2 FQGTGA. The CDR3 loop is CASSRGQNTEAFF. CDR3 bases: TGTGCCAGCAGCCGGGGACAGAACACTGAAGCTTTCTTT.

Ten or more counts support this clonotype. One end of the junction varies from germline; a read error may be responsible. CDR3 coding DNA: TGCAGTGCTCGGGACACAGGGGGCAACCAGCCCCAGCATTTT. Protein sequence: CSARDTGGNQPQHF. This rearrangement joins TRBV20-1 to TRBJ1-5; 9 nucleotides agree with TRBD1. Germline V gene sequence: CDR1 DFQATT, CDR2 SNEGSKA (reference sequence). The CDR3 is 14 residues long.